Reported below is one T cell receptor beta chain. Its antigen is currently unknown. The study drew the donors from its approximately 120-subject validation cohort, separate from the approximately 700-subject first cohort. The data were produced by immunoSEQ multiplex PCR, yet TCRdb's version contains in-frame clones alone and is incomplete. The sample has more than 120,000 clones, 87% seen once. The CDR3 runs to 15 residues. Trimming cost V 6 bases and J 3 bases, with 17 bases left between them. Germline V gene sequence: CDR1 KGHSH, CDR2 LQKENI. These data come from a study of cytomegalovirus exposure and HLA in healthy donors. Study-level points and caveats: Subsequent analysis of the approximately 130 validation repertoires found a tendency for first-cohort TCR clusters to co-occur. About 180 TCR beta chains were listed as cytomegalovirus-associated. The classifier reportedly diagnosed cytomegalovirus status with high sensitivity and specificity.

Sequencing was performed on PBMCs. V and J are TRBV18 and TRBJ1-1; possibly TRBD1 for D (5 bases). The receptor's source is a man aged 18 to 29 in good health and CMV-seropositive. CDR3 region: CASSRVGGRDTEAFF. CDR3 nucleotides: TGTGCCAGCTCCCGCGTCGGGGGTCGAGACACTGAAGCTTTCTTT.